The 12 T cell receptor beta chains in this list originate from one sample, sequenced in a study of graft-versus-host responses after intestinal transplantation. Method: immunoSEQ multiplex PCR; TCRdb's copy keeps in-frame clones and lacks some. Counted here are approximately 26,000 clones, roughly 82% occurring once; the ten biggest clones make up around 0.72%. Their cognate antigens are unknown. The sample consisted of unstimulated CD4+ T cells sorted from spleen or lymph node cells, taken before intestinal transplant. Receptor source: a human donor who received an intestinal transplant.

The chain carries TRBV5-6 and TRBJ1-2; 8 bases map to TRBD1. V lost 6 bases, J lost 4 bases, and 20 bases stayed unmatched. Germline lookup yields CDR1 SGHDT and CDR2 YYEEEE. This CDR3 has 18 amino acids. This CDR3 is CASIQSRTGLSLSYGYTF. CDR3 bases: TGTGCCAGCATCCAATCCCGGACAGGGTTATCTCTTTCCTATGGCTACACCTTC.

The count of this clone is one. CDR3 DNA sequence: TGTGCCAGCAGCCAAGACCGGACTAGCGGGAGGAAAAACATTCAGTACTTC. The encoded protein is CASSQDRTSGRKNIQYF. V usage is TRBV4-2 and J usage is TRBJ2-4; TRBD2 agrees at 14 bases. The CDR3 is 17 residues long. The germline gives CDR1 LGHNA, CDR2 YNFKEQ. V was pared by 0 bases and J by 4 bases, with 2 bases of the junction left unmatched.

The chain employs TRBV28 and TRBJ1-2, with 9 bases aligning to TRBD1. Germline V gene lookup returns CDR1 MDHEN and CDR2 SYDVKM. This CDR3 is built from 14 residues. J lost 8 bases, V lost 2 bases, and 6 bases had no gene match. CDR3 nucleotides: TGTGCCAGCAGTTTAGTCGGACAGGGGAGGGGCTACACCTTC. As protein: CASSLVGQGRGYTF.

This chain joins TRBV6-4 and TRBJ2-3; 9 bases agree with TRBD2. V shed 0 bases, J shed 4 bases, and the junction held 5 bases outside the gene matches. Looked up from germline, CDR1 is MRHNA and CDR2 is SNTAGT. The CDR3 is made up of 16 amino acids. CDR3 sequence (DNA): TGTGCCAGCAGTGACTCGTTTAGCGGGAGCCCAGATACGCAGTATTTT. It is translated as CASSDSFSGSPDTQYF.

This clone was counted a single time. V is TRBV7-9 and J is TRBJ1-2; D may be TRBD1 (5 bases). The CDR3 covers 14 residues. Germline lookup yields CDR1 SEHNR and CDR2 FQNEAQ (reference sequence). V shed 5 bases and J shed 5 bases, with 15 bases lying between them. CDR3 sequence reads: CASSNLAEGYGYTF. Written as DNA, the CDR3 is TGTGCCAGCAGCAACCTTGCCGAGGGGTATGGCTACACCTTC.

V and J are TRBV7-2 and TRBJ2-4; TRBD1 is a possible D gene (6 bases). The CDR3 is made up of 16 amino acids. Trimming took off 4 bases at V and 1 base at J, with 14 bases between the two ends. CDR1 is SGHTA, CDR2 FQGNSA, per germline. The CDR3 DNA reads TGTGCCAGCAGCTCTACAGGGCTAGAGGCCAAAAACATTCAGTACTTC. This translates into CASSSTGLEAKNIQYF.

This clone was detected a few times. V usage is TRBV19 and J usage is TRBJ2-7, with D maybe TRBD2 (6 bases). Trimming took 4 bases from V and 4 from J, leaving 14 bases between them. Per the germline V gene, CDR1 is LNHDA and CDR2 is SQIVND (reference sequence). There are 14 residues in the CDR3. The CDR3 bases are TGTGCCAGTAGTAGGCGGGACCTGAAGTACGAGCAGTACTTC. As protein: CASSRRDLKYEQYF.

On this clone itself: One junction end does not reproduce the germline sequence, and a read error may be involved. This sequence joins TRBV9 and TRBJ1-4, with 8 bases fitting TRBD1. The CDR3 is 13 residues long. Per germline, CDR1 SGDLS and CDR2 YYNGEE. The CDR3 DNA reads TGTGCCGGCAGCGCCACAGGGGGGCAAAAACTGTTTTTT. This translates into CAGSATGGQKLFF.

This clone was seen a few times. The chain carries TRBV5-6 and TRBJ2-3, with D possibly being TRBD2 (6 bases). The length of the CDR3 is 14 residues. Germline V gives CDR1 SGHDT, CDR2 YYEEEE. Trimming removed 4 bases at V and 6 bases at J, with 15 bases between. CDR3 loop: CASSRNGGRDTQYF. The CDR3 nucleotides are TGTGCCAGCAGCCGAAATGGGGGGAGGGATACGCAGTATTTT.

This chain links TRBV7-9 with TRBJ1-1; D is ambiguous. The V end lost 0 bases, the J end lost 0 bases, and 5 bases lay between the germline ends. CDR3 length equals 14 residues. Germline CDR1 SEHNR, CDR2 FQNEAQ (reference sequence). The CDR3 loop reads CASSLAPVNTEAFF. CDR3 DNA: TGTGCCAGCAGCTTAGCGCCGGTGAACACTGAAGCTTTCTTT.

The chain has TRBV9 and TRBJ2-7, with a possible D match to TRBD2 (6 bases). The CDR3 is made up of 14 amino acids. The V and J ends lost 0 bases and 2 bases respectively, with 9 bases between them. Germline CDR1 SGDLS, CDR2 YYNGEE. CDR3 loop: CASSVGDFTYEQYF. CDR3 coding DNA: TGTGCCAGCAGCGTAGGGGACTTCACCTACGAGCAGTACTTC.

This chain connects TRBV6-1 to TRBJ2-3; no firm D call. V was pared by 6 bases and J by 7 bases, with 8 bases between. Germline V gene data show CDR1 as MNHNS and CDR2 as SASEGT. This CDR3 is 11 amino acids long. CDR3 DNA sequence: TGTGCCAGCAGGGCCACTAATACGCAGTATTTT. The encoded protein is CASRATNTQYF.